Sequencing of this TCR beta chain was carried out in a study of T cell repertoires in aging, cancer and after chemotherapy. At the level of the study: Healthy donor repertoires were recorded over several months to years and showed clear clonal overlap.

Peripheral blood genomic DNA, not sorted cells or RNA, was the template. Multiplex touch-down PCR with TRB-A/B primers amplified rearranged V-D-J TRB sequences. Via MiXCR, TCRdb re-called the multiplex PCR reads, giving one row per CDR3 protein. Of roughly 9,900 distinct CDR3 sequences in the sample, more than 25% were seen once. Sample share makes this clonotype medium-sized (0.01 to 0.1%). Germline CDR1 is SGHAT and CDR2 is FQDESV (reference sequence). The CDR3 runs 12 residues. The V end was cut by 3 bases, the J end by 0 bases, with 3 bases between. This clonotype originated in a human donor in good health. The sequenced sample was blood. The rearrangement uses TRBV11-1 and TRBJ2-7; D ambiguous. The CDR3 sequence: CASSFSSYEQYF. CDR3 DNA sequence: TGTGCCAGCAGCTTTTCCTCCTACGAGCAGTACTTC. Complete variable domain (other parts from reference TRBV11-1 and TRBJ2-7): EAEVAQSPRYKITEKSQAVAFWCDPISGHATLYWYRQILGQGPELLVQFQDESVVDDSQLPKDRFSAERLKGVDSTLKIQPAELGDSAMYLCASSFSSYEQYFGPGTRLTVT.